The present entry profiles one TCR beta chain with its context. Its matching antigen is unknown. The record originates from a study of cytomegalovirus exposure and HLA in healthy donors. CDR3 length: 15 residues. V gave up 1 base and J gave up 7 bases, with 11 bases separating them. CDR1 is LGHNA and CDR2 is YSLEER in the germline V gene. PCR used 60 Vbeta primers and 13 Jbeta primers. This table comes from immunoSEQ multiplex PCR, and its TCRdb copy is limited to in-frame clones, with some not included. The sample shows approximately 100,000 clones, about four fifths of them seen only once. Study-wide results and caveats: Among donors in an Asian-associated ancestry cluster, a later analysis reportedly found fewer N-insertions than the approximately 700-donor mean.

This clonotype originated in a woman aged 40 to 49 in good health and CMV-seronegative. The material sequenced was PBMCs. The V and J genes are TRBV4-3 and TRBJ1-6; D ambiguous. The CDR3 sequence: CASSQGASSNSPLHF. The CDR3, as DNA: TGCGCCAGCAGCCAAGGGGCCTCCAGCAATTCACCCCTCCACTTT.